The clone carrying this TCR beta chain was observed at least ten times. The data were obtained in a study of Graves' ophthalmopathy and Graves' hyperthyroidism. Investigators amplified TCR beta CDR3 regions from RNA transcripts. The library came from an HTBI-primed first-round RT-PCR and a second-round multiplex PCR. TCRdb itself ran the multiplex PCR reads through MiXCR, one entry per CDR3 protein. Of approximately 1.2 million distinct CDR3 sequences detected, less than 45% appear once; the ten largest clones hold 11%. With 1 base removed from V and 1 base from J, the gap between germline ends came to 10 bases. The CDR3 extends over 14 amino acids. Germline V gene lookup returns CDR1 DFQATT and CDR2 SNEGSKA (reference sequence).

The TCR was taken from an adult man with Graves' hyperthyroidism. The rearrangement links TRBV20-1 to TRBJ1-2; D is possibly TRBD1 (5 bases). The sequenced material came from peripheral blood or thyroid tissue (not recorded which). CDR3 in amino acids: CSARGDGYNYGYTF. CDR3 nucleotide sequence: TGCAGTGCTAGAGGGGACGGATATAACTATGGCTACACCTTC.